These T cell receptor beta chains were read from a single sample in a study of cytomegalovirus exposure and HLA in healthy donors. Sequenced by immunoSEQ multiplex PCR; TCRdb stores in-frame clones only, minus some. The repertoire holds 150,000 to 200,000 clones, with around 84% as singletons. Sequenced: PBMCs. The receptors were sampled from a man in his late teens or twenties in good health and CMV-seropositive. Both conserved end residues are part of each CDR3. The D gene is left open where the match is weak. Expanded clones are given a class, and other clones once, few, many or no size at all.

d_call j_call clone_size v_call cdr3_aa cdr3_nt
. TRBJ2-6 once TRBV27 CASSTRPSGANVLTF TGTGCCAGCAGTACCAGGCCCTCCGGGGCCAACGTCCTGACTTTC
. TRBJ2-7 . TRBV27 CASSTDSGPYYEQYF TGTGCCAGCAGCACGGACAGTGGGCCTTACTACGAGCAGTACTTC
TRBD2 TRBJ2-7 few TRBV5-1 CASTGRAGQNFYEQYF TGCGCCAGCACAGGGAGGGCAGGGCAAAACTTCTACGAGCAGTACTTC
. TRBJ2-1 few TRBV27 CASSSEHEQFF TGTGCCAGCAGTTCGGAGCATGAGCAGTTCTTC
. TRBJ1-1 . TRBV5-1 CASSPGGGSMNTEAFF TGCGCCAGCAGCCCCGGCGGGGGGTCCATGAACACTGAAGCTTTCTTT
TRBD1 TRBJ2-1 . TRBV5-1 CASKTGQGLHNEQFF TGCGCCAGCAAGACAGGACAGGGGCTCCACAATGAGCAGTTCTTC
. TRBJ2-1 . TRBV25-1 CASRGRAGRDEQFF TGTGCCAGCAGGGGAAGGGCTGGGCGGGATGAGCAGTTCTTC
TRBD2 TRBJ2-2 . TRBV7-2 CASSLATSGTGELFF TGTGCCAGCAGCTTAGCGACTAGCGGGACCGGGGAGCTGTTTTTT
. TRBJ2-2 few TRBV5-1 CASWRVGTGELFF TGCGCCAGCTGGCGGGTAGGCACCGGGGAGCTGTTTTTT
. TRBJ1-5 . TRBV18 CASSLSRGVDQPQHF TGTGCCAGCTCACTGAGTAGGGGTGTCGATCAGCCCCAGCATTTT
. TRBJ2-7 . TRBV30 CAWSDRGRTPYEQYF TGTGCCTGGAGTGATCGTGGGAGGACTCCCTACGAGCAGTACTTC
. TRBJ2-1 . TRBV19 CASSITLAPNNEQFF TGTGCCAGTAGTATAACCCTAGCGCCGAACAATGAGCAGTTCTTC
TRBD1 TRBJ2-5 . TRBV6-5 CASSRDRKTQYF TGTGCCAGCAGTCGGGACAGAAAGACCCAGTACTTC
. TRBJ1-2 . TRBV2 CASSERRAGDRGYTF TGTGCCAGCAGTGAGCGTCGGGCAGGGGATAGGGGCTACACCTTC
. TRBJ2-5 . TRBV9 CASSVGTHQETQYF TGTGCCAGCAGCGTAGGGACTCATCAAGAGACCCAGTACTTC
TRBD2 TRBJ2-7 . TRBV5-1 CASSLLPRGREDEQYF TGCGCCAGCAGCCTCTTACCTCGCGGGAGGGAGGACGAGCAGTACTTC
TRBD1 TRBJ1-4 . TRBV4-2 CASSRTDREEEKLFF TGTGCCAGCAGCCGGACCGACAGGGAAGAAGAAAAACTGTTTTTT
TRBD2 TRBJ2-2 . TRBV5-1 CASSDQREGRELFF TGCGCCAGCAGCGACCAGCGGGAGGGAAGGGAGCTGTTTTTT
. TRBJ2-7 . TRBV14 CASSQAGKAYEQYF TGTGCCAGCAGCCAAGCAGGAAAAGCCTACGAGCAGTACTTC
. TRBJ2-3 . TRBV30 CAWSSENHRAGDTQYF TGTGCCTGGAGTTCCGAAAACCACAGGGCCGGGGATACGCAGTATTTT
. TRBJ2-7 few TRBV27 CASSLLGYEQYF TGTGCCAGCAGTTTACTAGGCTACGAGCAGTACTTC
TRBD2 TRBJ2-1 . TRBV5-1 CASSLGLAGVNEQFF TGCGCCAGCAGCTTAGGACTAGCGGGGGTCAATGAGCAGTTCTTC
. TRBJ2-7 many TRBV6-6 CASSRTEVSEQYF TGTGCCAGCAGTCGGACAGAGGTTAGCGAGCAGTACTTC
. TRBJ2-7 . TRBV28 CASYGSPEDEQYF TGTGCCAGTTACGGGTCCCCCGAGGACGAGCAGTACTTC
. TRBJ2-1 . TRBV6-1 CASSDYQYSYNEQFF TGTGCCAGCAGTGATTATCAGTATTCCTACAATGAGCAGTTCTTC
. TRBJ2-7 . TRBV6-1 CASSEDWLTYEQYF TGTGCCAGCAGTGAGGACTGGCTCACCTACGAGCAGTACTTC
. TRBJ2-7 . TRBV29-1 CSGRTASYEQYF TGCAGCGGACGGACAGCCTCCTACGAGCAGTACTTC
. TRBJ2-7 . TRBV28 CASSFLTDRQAYEQYF TGTGCCAGCAGTTTCCTGACCGACAGGCAAGCCTACGAGCAGTACTTC
. TRBJ1-1 . TRBV7-6 CASTPLGGEAFF TGTGCCAGCACCCCTCTGGGGGGGGAGGCTTTCTTT
TRBD1 TRBJ1-5 few TRBV15 CATSRGPGQTYSNQPQHF TGTGCCACCAGCAGGGGTCCGGGACAGACATATAGCAATCAGCCCCAGCATTTT
TRBD2 TRBJ2-1 . TRBV7-3 CASSSSGSHNEQFF TGTGCCAGCAGCTCTAGCGGGAGTCACAATGAGCAGTTCTTC
TRBD1 TRBJ2-3 . TRBV7-6 CASSLGQGGTDTQYF TGTGCCAGCAGCTTAGGACAGGGGGGCACAGATACGCAGTATTTT
TRBD1 TRBJ2-4 . TRBV15 CATSGYDRVAKNIQYF TGTGCCACCAGCGGATACGACAGGGTCGCCAAAAACATTCAGTACTTC
TRBD2 TRBJ2-2 . TRBV28 CASSPTSGPFGELFF TGTGCCAGCAGCCCGACTAGCGGGCCATTCGGGGAGCTGTTTTTT
TRBD2 TRBJ2-1 . TRBV10-3 CAISVGTSYNEQFF TGTGCCATCAGTGTAGGGACTAGCTACAATGAGCAGTTCTTC
. TRBJ1-2 . TRBV14 CASSPPPTGVNYGYTF TGTGCCAGCAGCCCCCCGCCGACAGGAGTTAACTATGGCTACACCTTC
TRBD2 TRBJ2-2 . TRBV2 CASSTSGSDTGELFF TGTGCCAGCAGTACAAGCGGGAGTGACACCGGGGAGCTGTTTTTT
. TRBJ2-6 . TRBV7-3 CASSSRVAGANVLTF TGTGCCAGCAGCTCCAGGGTGGCGGGGGCCAACGTCCTGACTTTC
TRBD2 TRBJ2-3 . TRBV28 CASSSPQVAGGTDTQYF TGTGCCAGCAGTTCTCCTCAAGTAGCGGGAGGTACAGATACGCAGTATTTT
TRBD1 TRBJ1-2 . TRBV7-9 CASSRTGGAGGYTF TGTGCCAGCAGCCGAACAGGGGGCGCAGGGGGCTACACCTTC